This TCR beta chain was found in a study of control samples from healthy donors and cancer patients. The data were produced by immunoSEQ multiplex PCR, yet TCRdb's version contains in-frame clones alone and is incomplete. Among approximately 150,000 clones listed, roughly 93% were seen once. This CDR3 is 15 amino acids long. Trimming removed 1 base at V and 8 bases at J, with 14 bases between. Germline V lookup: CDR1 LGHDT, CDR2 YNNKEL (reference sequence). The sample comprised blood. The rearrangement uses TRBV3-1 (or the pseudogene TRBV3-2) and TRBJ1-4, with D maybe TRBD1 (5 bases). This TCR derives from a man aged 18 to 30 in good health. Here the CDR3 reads CASSQGDDSWEKLFF. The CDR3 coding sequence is TGTGCCAGCAGCCAAGGGGACGACAGTTGGGAAAAACTGTTTTTT.